These 8 T cell receptor beta chains share one sample of origin, sequenced in a study of T cells after yellow fever vaccination. TCRdb re-called the 5' RACE reads through MiXCR, storing one row per CDR3 protein. The sample contains roughly 300,000 distinct CDR3 sequences, around 6.8% of which appear only once. The sequences come from PBMCs, collected about 49 days after the first yellow fever vaccination. The receptors originated from a man aged 18 to 30 who received the YFV17D yellow fever vaccine.

The chain uses TRBV5-1 and TRBJ2-5; 10 nucleotides agree with TRBD2. Looked up from germline, CDR1 is SGHRS and CDR2 is YFSETQ. The CDR3 runs 15 residues. The ends lost 4 bases at V and 5 bases at J; junction bases unmatched: 8. The CDR3 protein is CASSMVGTSEETQYF. CDR3 sequence (DNA): TGCGCCAGCAGCATGGTGGGGACTAGCGAGGAGACCCAGTACTTC. Full variable domain (missing parts from reference TRBV5-1 and TRBJ2-5): KAGVTQTPRYLIKTRGQQVTLSCSPISGHRSVSWYQQTPGQGLQFLFEYFSETQRNKGNFPGRFSGRQFSNSRSEMNVSTLELGDSALYLCASSMVGTSEETQYFGPGTRLLVL.

The V and J genes are TRBV28 and TRBJ2-5; no reliable D call. V shed 8 bases and J shed 1 base, with 11 bases lying between them. Looked up from germline, CDR1 is MDHEN and CDR2 is SYDVKM. The CDR3 contains 13 residues. The CDR3 protein is CASGHHVQETQYF. CDR3 bases: TGTGCCAGCGGTCACCACGTCCAAGAGACCCAGTACTTC.

This chain joins TRBV7-8 and TRBJ2-4, with 9 nucleotides matching TRBD1. CDR1 is SGHVS and CDR2 is FQNEAQ in the germline V gene. With 5 bases clipped from V and 3 bases from J, the junction kept 11 bases outside the gene matches. The length of the CDR3 is 17 residues. The chain's CDR3 is CASSPYTGGEVKNIQYF. CDR3 sequence (DNA): TGTGCCAGCAGCCCCTACACAGGGGGCGAAGTCAAAAACATTCAGTACTTC.

This clonotype showed up just a few times. The J gene is TRBJ2-3, the V gene TRBV27, with D tentatively TRBD2 (6 bases). Germline-derived CDR1 and CDR2 are MNHEY and SMNVEV (reference sequence). V was clipped by 8 bases and J by 3 bases, with 21 bases between them. This CDR3 comprises 16 residues. CDR3 coding DNA: TGTGCCAGCGCCCCCATCGGGGCCAGCGGGACAGATACGCAGTATTTT. Its protein product is CASAPIGASGTDTQYF.

This clonotype has at least ten counts. The chain uses TRBV18 and TRBJ2-3, with D possibly being TRBD1 (5 bases). Germline CDR1 KGHSH, CDR2 LQKENI. The ends were cut back, 3 bases at V and 6 bases at J, with 10 bases in the middle. The CDR3 is 13 amino acids. The CDR3 sequence is CASSPGPGDTQYF. As DNA, the CDR3 is TGTGCCAGCTCACCGGGGCCCGGGGATACGCAGTATTTT.

This clonotype has a handful of counts. The CDR3 reads CASSLATGTGAGNTIYF. CDR3 DNA sequence: TGTGCCAGCAGTTTAGCTACCGGGACAGGGGCTGGAAACACCATATATTTT. V gene TRBV28 combines with J gene TRBJ1-3; 10 positions agree with TRBD1. This CDR3 contains 17 residues. Germline CDR1 is MDHEN and CDR2 is SYDVKM. V was pared by 2 bases and J by 2 bases, with 6 bases of the junction left unmatched. Filled out from reference TRBV28 and TRBJ1-3, the complete variable domain reads DVKVTQSSRYLVKRTGEKVFLECVQDMDHENMFWYRQDPGLGLRLIYFSYDVKMKEKGDIPEGYSVSREKKERFSLILESASTNQTSMYLCASSLATGTGAGNTIYFGEGSWLTVV.

About this clonotype itself: A much larger clone sits a single nucleotide away, making a read error possible. A read error is likely, as this CDR3 ends without the conserved phenylalanine or tryptophan. V and J are TRBV12-3 or TRBV12-4 and TRBJ2-7; 7 bases fit TRBD1. The CDR3 extends over 13 amino acids. The trim removed 4 bases at V and 4 bases at J, leaving 4 bases unmatched. The CDR3 sequence: CASSYGDSYEQYI. Here the CDR3 DNA reads TGTGCCAGCAGTTATGGGGACAGTTACGAGCAGTACATC.

This clonotype was observed a few times. This rearrangement joins TRBV2 to TRBJ2-4; 10 bases map to TRBD1. The CDR3 has 12 residues. Germline V gene lookup returns CDR1 SNHLY and CDR2 FYNNEI. V lost 8 bases to trimming and J lost 9 bases; unmatched junction nucleotides: 4. CDR3 bases: TGTGCCAGCCGGGACAGGGGAAGCATTCAGTACTTC. Translation: CASRDRGSIQYF.